The 9 T cell receptor beta chains below were found in one sample sequenced in a study of cytomegalovirus exposure and HLA in healthy donors. 60 Vbeta and 13 Jbeta primers were used in PCR. Data came from immunoSEQ multiplex PCR; TCRdb stores just in-frame clones and leaves some out. The sample carries 110,000 to 150,000 clones, approximately 68% recorded once. The sequenced sample was PBMCs. The receptors shown here come from a man aged 35 to 55 in good health and CMV-seronegative.

This chain uses TRBV5-4 with TRBJ2-5, with a tentative D call TRBD2 (6 bases). This CDR3 is 13 amino acids long. In germline, CDR1 is SGHNT, CDR2 YYREEE (reference sequence). V was pared by 1 base and J by 3 bases, with 7 bases between. The DNA for the CDR3 is TGTGCCAGCAGCTTGTGGAGGGAAGAGACCCAGTACTTC. This gives the protein CASSLWREETQYF.

This chain links TRBV2 with TRBJ2-7; TRBD1 agrees at 7 bases. V was pared by 6 bases and J by 9 bases, with 14 bases of the junction left unmatched. The CDR3 is 14 residues long. Per germline, CDR1 SNHLY and CDR2 FYNNEI. The CDR3 loop reads CASSSGTARGGQYF. As DNA, the CDR3 is TGTGCCAGCAGCTCCGGGACAGCCAGGGGTGGGCAGTACTTC. Filled out from reference TRBV2 and TRBJ2-7, the complete variable domain reads EPEVTQTPSHQVTQMGQEVILRCVPISNHLYFYWYRQILGQKVEFLVSFYNNEISEKSEIFDDQFSVERPDGSNFTLKIRSTKLEDSAMYFCASSSGTARGGQYFGPGTRLTVT.

This rearrangement joins TRBV7-2 to TRBJ1-4, with 9 bases matching TRBD1. This CDR3 comprises 17 residues. The germline CDR1 and CDR2 sequences are SGHTA and FQGNSA. V shed 5 bases, J shed 7 bases, and the junction held 14 bases outside the gene matches. CDR3 sequence (DNA): TGTGCCAGCAGCCGCAGACAGGGGGGACCTTCCGGTGAAAAACTGTTTTTT. Protein sequence: CASSRRQGGPSGEKLFF.

J is TRBJ1-4 and V is TRBV4-3; 8 bases are a match to TRBD1. The CDR3 covers 16 residues. CDR1 is LGHNA, CDR2 YSLEER, per germline. V was clipped by 0 bases and J by 8 bases; unmatched bases: 8. CDR3 sequence reads: CASSQDIGTGGEKLFF. In DNA, the CDR3 is TGCGCCAGCAGCCAAGATATCGGGACAGGAGGCGAAAAACTGTTTTTT.

On this clone: The junction differs from germline at one of its ends, possibly a read error. V is TRBV27 and J is TRBJ1-1, with D hard to call. From germline, CDR1 is MNHEY and CDR2 SMNVEV (reference sequence). CDR3 length: 16 amino acids. In DNA, the CDR3 is TGTGCCAGCAGGTTATACCCGTTCCCGGGTAACACTGAAGCTTTCTTT. Encoded protein: CASRLYPFPGNTEAFF.

The count of this clone is one. The rearrangement joins TRBV7-9 to TRBJ2-3; 7 nucleotides line up with TRBD2. The junction had 16 bases not matched to a gene; V was cut back by 10 bases and J by 0 bases. The CDR3 is made up of 17 amino acids. Per germline, CDR1 SEHNR and CDR2 FQNEAQ (reference sequence). For the CDR3, the DNA is TGTGCCAACTACCCAGTGGGGCTAGCGGACAGCACAGATACGCAGTATTTT. Protein sequence: CANYPVGLADSTDTQYF.

The gene calls are TRBV21-1 and TRBJ2-5; no check of the table's D call, TRBD1, against the DNA was made. TRBV21-1 is marked as a pseudogene. This CDR3 contains 17 residues. CDR3 sequence (DNA): TGTGCCAGCAGCAAAAGGAGGGACAGGGCGCCGGGGGAGACCCAGTACTTC. This codes for CASSKRRDRAPGETQYF.

This clone was observed a few times. CDR3 sequence (DNA): TGTGCCAGCAGAAATTTTGGACAGGGGGCGAAGGGCTACACCTTC. Protein product: CASRNFGQGAKGYTF. This rearrangement joins TRBV5-4 to TRBJ1-2; TRBD1 matches 11 bases. This CDR3 has 15 residues. The germline V gene encodes CDR1 SGHNT and CDR2 YYREEE (reference sequence). Trimming at V came to 5 bases and at J to 8 bases, leaving 11 bases not matched to a gene.

The V call is TRBV4-3, the J call TRBJ2-1; TRBD2 matches 7 bases. V lost 0 bases to trimming and J lost 3 bases; unmatched junction nucleotides: 5. CDR1 and CDR2 from the germline V gene are LGHNA and YSLEER. This CDR3 contains 16 residues. DNA for the CDR3: TGCGCCAGCAGCCAAGATTGGCGGGAGTTCTACAATGAGCAGTTCTTC. Translated, it gives CASSQDWREFYNEQFF.